Listed here is a single T cell receptor beta chain. Patients chosen for sequencing had CD8+CD57+ cells that had expanded, as shown by flow cytometry. Prior therapy had not been administered to any patient at the time of blood sampling. According to the study, genomic DNA was the template for TCR beta VDJ and CDR3 profiling. TCRdb re-called the reads with MiXCR, one entry per CDR3 protein. The sample shows some 120,000 distinct CDR3 sequences, about 40% of them seen only once. This specimen belongs to a study of CD8+CD57+ T cells in acquired aplastic anemia. Study information: On average, sorted CD4+ and CD8+ cells gave about 2.9 ug of DNA.

Sequencing was carried out using sorted CD4+, CD8+, or CD8+CD57+ T cells (not recorded which) from PBMCs. The clonotype originates from a human donor with aplastic anemia.

CDR3 amino acids: CSVDLGVGYTF. CDR3 DNA: TGCAGCGTTGACTTGGGGGTGGGCTACACCTTC. The chain employs TRBV29-1 and TRBJ1-2; perhaps TRBD1 as D (5 bases). The CDR3 consists of 11 residues. Germline V CDR1 and CDR2: SQVTM, ANQGSEA. V lost 3 bases and J 8 bases, leaving 10 bases between the germline ends.